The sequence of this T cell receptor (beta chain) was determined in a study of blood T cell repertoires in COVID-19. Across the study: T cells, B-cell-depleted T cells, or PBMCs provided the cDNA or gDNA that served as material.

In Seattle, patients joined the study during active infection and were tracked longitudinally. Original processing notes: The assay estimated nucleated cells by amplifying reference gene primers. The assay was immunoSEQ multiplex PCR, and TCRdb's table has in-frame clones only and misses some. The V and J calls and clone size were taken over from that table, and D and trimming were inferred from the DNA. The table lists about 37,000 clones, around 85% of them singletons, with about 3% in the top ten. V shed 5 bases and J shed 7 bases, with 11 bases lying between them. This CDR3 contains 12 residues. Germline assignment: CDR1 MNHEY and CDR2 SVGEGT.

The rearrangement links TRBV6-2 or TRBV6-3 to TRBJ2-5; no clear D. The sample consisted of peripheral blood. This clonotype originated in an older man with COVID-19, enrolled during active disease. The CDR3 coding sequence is TGTGCCAGCAGTAGAGAATTCGGGACCCAGTACTTC. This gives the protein CASSREFGTQYF.